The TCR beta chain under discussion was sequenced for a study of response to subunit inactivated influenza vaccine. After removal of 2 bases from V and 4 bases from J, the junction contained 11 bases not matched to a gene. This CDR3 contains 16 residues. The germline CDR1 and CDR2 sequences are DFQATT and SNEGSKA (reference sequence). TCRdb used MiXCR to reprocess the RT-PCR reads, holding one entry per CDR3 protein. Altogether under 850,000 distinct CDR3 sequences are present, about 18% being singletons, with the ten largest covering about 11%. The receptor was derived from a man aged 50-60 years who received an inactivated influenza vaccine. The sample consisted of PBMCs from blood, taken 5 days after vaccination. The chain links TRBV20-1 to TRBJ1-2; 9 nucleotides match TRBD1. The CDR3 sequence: CSARLPGQGFGYGYTF. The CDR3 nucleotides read TGCAGTGCTAGACTCCCCGGACAGGGGTTTGGCTATGGCTACACCTTC.